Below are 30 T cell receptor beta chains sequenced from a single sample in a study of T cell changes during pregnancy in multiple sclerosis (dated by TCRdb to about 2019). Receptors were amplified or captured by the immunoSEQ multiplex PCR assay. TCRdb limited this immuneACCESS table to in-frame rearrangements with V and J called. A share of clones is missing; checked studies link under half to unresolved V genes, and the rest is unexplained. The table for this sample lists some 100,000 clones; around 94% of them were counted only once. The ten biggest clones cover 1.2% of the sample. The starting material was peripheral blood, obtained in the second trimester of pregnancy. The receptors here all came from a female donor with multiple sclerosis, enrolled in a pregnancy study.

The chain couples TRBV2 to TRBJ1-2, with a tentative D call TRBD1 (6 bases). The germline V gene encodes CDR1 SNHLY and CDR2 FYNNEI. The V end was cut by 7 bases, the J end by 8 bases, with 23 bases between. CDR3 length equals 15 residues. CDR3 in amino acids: CASTPSPPTGKGYTF. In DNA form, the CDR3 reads TGTGCCAGCACTCCCTCACCGCCAACAGGGAAAGGCTACACCTTC. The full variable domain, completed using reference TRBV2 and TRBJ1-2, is EPEVTQTPSHQVTQMGQEVILRCVPISNHLYFYWYRQILGQKVEFLVSFYNNEISEKSEIFDDQFSVERPDGSNFTLKIRSTKLEDSAMYFCASTPSPPTGKGYTFGSGTRLTVV.

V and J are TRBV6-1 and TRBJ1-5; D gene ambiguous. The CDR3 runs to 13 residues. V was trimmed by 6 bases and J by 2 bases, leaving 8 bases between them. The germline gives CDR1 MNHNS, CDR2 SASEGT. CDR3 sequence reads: CASRGPRNQPQHF. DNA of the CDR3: TGTGCCAGCAGGGGCCCCCGCAATCAGCCCCAGCATTTT.

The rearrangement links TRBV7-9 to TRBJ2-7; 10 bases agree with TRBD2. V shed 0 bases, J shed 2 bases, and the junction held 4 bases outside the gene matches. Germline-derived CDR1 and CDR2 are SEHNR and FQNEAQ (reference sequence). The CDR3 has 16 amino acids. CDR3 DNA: TGTGCCAGCAGCTTAGCTACTAGCGGGGCACCCTACGAGCAGTACTTC. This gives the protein CASSLATSGAPYEQYF.

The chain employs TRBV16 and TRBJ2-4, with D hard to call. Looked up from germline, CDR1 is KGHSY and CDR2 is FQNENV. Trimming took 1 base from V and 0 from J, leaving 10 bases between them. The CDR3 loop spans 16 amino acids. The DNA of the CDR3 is TGTGCCAGCAGCCAATTACTTGGCGGAGCCAAAAACATTCAGTACTTC. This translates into CASSQLLGGAKNIQYF.

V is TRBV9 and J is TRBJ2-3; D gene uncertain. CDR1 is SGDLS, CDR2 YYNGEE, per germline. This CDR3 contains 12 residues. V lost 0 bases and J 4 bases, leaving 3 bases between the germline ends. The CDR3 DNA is TGTGCCAGCAGCGTAGCGGCAGATACGCAGTATTTT. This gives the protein CASSVAADTQYF.

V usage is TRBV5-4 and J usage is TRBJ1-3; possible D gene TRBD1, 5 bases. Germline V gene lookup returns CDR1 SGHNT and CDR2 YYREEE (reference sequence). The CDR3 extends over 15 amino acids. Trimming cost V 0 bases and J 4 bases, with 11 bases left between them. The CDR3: CASSLGGRQGNTIYF. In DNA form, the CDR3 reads TGTGCCAGCAGCTTGGGGGGTCGACAGGGAAACACCATATATTTT.

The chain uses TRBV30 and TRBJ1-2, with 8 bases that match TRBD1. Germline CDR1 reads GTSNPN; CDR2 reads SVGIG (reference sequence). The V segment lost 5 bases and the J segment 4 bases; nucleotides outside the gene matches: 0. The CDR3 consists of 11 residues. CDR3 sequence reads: CAWDRGYGYTF. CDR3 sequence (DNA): TGTGCCTGGGACAGGGGCTATGGCTACACCTTC.

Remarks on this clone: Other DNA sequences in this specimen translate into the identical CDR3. The CDR3 nucleotides are TGCGCCAGCAGCTTTACGGGGAACACTGAAGCTTTCTTT. It specifies CASSFTGNTEAFF. The chain uses TRBV5-1 and TRBJ1-1; D is unresolved. This CDR3 spans 13 amino acids. V lost 2 bases, J lost 1 base, and 6 bases lay in between. The germline V gene has CDR1 SGHRS and CDR2 YFSETQ.

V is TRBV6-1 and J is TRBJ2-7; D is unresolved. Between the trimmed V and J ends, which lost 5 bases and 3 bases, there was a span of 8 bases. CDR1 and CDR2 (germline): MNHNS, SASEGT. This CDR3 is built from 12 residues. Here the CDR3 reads CASSLIYYEQYF. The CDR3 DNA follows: TGTGCCAGCAGTCTTATATACTACGAGCAGTACTTC.

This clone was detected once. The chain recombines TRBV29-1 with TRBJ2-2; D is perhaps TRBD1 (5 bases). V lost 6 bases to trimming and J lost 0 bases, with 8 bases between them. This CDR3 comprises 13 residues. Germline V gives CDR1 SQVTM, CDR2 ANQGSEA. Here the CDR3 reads CSVETANTGELFF. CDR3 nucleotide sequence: TGCAGCGTGGAGACAGCGAACACCGGGGAGCTGTTTTTT.

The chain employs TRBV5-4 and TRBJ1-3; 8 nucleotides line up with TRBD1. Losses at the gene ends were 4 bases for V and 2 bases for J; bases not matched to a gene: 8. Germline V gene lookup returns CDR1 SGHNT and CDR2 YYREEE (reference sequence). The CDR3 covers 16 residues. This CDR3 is CASSVGQAGAGNTIYF. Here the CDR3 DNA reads TGTGCCAGCAGCGTGGGACAGGCGGGAGCTGGAAACACCATATATTTT.

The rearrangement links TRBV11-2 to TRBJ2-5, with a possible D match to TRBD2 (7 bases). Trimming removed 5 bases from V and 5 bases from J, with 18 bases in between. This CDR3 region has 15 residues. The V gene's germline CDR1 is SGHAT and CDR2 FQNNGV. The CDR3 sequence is CASSRAGAAGETQYF. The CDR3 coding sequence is TGTGCCAGCAGCCGCGCGGGGGCCGCGGGGGAGACCCAGTACTTC.

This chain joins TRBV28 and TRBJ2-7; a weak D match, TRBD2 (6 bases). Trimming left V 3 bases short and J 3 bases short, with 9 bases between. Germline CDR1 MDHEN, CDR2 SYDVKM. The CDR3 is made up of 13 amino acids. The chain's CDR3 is CASSFGGIYEQYF. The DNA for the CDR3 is TGTGCCAGCAGTTTTGGGGGGATCTACGAGCAGTACTTC.

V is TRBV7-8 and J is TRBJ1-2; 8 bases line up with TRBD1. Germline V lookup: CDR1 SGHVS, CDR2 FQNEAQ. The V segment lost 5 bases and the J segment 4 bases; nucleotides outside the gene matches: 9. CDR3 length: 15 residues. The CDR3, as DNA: TGTGCCAGCAGCCAATCGACAGGGGTGGGCTATGGCTACACCTTC. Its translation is CASSQSTGVGYGYTF.

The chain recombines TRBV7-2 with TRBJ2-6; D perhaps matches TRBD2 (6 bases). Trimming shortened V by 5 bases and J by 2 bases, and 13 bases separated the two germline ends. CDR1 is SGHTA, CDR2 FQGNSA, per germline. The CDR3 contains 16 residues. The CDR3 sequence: CASSRRGIAGANVLTF. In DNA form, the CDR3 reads TGTGCCAGCAGCCGCCGCGGGATAGCTGGGGCCAACGTCCTGACTTTC.

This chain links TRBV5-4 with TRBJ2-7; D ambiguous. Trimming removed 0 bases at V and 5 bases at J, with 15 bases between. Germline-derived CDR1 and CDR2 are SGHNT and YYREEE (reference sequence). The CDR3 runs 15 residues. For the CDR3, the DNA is TGTGCCAGCAGCTTGGACCCATCAGGTGGAAACGAGCAGTACTTC. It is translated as CASSLDPSGGNEQYF.

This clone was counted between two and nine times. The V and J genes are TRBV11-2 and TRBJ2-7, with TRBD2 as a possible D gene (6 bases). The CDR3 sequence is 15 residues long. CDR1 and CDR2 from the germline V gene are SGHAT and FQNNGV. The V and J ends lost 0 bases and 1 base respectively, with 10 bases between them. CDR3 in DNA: TGTGCCAGCAGCTTAGATGCGGGAAAGTCCTACGAGCAGTACTTC. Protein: CASSLDAGKSYEQYF. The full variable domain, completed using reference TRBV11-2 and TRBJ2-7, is EAGVAQSPRYKIIEKRQSVAFWCNPISGHATLYWYQQILGQGPKLLIQFQNNGVVDDSQLPKDRFSAERLKGVDSTLKIQPAKLEDSAVYLCASSLDAGKSYEQYFGPGTRLTVT.

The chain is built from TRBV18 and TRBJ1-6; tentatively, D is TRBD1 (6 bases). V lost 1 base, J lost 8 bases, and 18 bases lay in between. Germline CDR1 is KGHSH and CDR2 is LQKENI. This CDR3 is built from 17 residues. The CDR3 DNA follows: TGTGCCAGCTCACCACTGGGGCGATCTGGGGGCGATTCACCCCTCCACTTT. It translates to CASSPLGRSGGDSPLHF.

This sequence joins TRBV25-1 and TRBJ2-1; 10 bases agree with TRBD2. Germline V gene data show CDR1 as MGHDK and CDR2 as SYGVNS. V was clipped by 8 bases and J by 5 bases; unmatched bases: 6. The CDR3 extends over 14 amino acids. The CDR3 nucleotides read TGTGCCAGCCGGGTAGCGGGGGGTGACAATGAGCAGTTCTTC. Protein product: CASRVAGGDNEQFF.

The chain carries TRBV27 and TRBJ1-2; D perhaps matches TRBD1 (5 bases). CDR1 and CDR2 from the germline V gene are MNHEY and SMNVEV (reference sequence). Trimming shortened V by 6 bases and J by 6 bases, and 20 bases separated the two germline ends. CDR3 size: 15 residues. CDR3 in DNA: TGTGCCAGCAGGGGGCCGTGGAGATTAGGGCATGGCTACACCTTC. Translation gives CASRGPWRLGHGYTF.

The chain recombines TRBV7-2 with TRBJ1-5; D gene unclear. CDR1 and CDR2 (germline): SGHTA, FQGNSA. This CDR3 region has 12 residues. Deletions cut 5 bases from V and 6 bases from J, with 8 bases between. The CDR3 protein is CASSLRGQPQHF. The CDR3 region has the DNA TGTGCCAGCAGCCTGCGGGGTCAGCCCCAGCATTTT.

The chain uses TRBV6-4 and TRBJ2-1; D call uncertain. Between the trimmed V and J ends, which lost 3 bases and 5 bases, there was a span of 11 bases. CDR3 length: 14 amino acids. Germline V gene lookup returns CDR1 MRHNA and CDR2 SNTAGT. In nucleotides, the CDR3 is TGTGCCAGCAGTGAATTTTTCACAAACAATGAGCAGTTCTTC. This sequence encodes CASSEFFTNNEQFF.

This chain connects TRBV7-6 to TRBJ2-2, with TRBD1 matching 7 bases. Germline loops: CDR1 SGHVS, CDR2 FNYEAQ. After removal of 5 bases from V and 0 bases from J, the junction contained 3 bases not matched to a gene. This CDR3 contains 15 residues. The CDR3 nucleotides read TGTGCCAGCAGCCCAGGGACAGCGAACACCGGGGAGCTGTTTTTT. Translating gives CASSPGTANTGELFF. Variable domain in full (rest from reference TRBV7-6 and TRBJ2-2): GAGVSQSPRYKVTKRGQDVALRCDPISGHVSLYWYRQALGQGPEFLTYFNYEAQQDKSGLPNDRFSAERPEGSISTLTIQRTEQRDSAMYRCASSPGTANTGELFFGEGSRLTVL.

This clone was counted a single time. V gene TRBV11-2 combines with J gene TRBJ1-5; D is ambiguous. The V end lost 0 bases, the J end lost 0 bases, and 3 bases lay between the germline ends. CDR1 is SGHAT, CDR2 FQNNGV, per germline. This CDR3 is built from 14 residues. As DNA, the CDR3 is TGTGCCAGCAGCTTAGAGGCTAGCAATCAGCCCCAGCATTTT. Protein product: CASSLEASNQPQHF.

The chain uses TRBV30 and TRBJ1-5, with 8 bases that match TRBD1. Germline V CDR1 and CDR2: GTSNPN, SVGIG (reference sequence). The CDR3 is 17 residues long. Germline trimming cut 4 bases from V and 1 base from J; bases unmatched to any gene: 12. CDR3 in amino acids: CAWNSGQGARSNQPQHF. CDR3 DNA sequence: TGTGCCTGGAATTCAGGCCAGGGGGCTAGGAGCAATCAGCCCCAGCATTTT. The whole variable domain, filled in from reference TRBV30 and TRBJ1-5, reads SQTIHQWPATLVQPVGSPLSLECTVEGTSNPNLYWYRQAAGRGLQLLFYSVGIGQISSEVPQNLSASRPQDRQFILSSKKLLLSDSGFYLCAWNSGQGARSNQPQHFGDGTRLSIL.

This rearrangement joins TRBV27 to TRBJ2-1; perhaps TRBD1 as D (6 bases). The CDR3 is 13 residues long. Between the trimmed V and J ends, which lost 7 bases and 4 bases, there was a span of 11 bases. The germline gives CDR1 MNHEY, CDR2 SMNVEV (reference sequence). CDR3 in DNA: TGTGCCAGCATGGCACAGGGATACAATGAGCAGTTCTTC. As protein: CASMAQGYNEQFF.

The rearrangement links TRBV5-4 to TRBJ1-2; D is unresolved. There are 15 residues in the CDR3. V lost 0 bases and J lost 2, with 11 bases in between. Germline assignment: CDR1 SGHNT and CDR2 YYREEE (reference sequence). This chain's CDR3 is CASSLGETRNYGYTF. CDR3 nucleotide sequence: TGTGCCAGCAGCTTGGGGGAGACGAGAAACTATGGCTACACCTTC.

The CDR3 bases are TGTGCCAGCAGCTCCCGACTAGCGGGGGGCCCCACAGATACGCAGTATTTT. It encodes CASSSRLAGGPTDTQYF. The rearrangement uses TRBV7-2 and TRBJ2-3; 13 bases line up with TRBD2. Germline V gene lookup returns CDR1 SGHTA and CDR2 FQGNSA. The CDR3 has 17 amino acids. Trimming took 4 bases from V and 2 from J; bases not matched to a gene: 6.

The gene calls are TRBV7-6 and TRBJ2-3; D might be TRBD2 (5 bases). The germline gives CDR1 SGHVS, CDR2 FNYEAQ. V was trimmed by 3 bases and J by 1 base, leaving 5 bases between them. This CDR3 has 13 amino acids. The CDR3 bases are TGTGCCAGCAGCTTTAGCGGCACAGATACGCAGTATTTT. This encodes CASSFSGTDTQYF.

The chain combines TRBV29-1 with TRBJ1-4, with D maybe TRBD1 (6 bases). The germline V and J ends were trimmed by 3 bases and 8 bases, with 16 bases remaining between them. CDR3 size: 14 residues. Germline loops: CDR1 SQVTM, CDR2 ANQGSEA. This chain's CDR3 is CSVDNEGQGEKLFF. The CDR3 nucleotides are TGCAGCGTTGATAATGAAGGTCAGGGGGAAAAACTGTTTTTT.